Below, one TCR beta chain is given with its context. This record comes from a study of monozygotic twins with inflammatory bowel disease. The CDR3 extends over 16 amino acids. From germline, CDR1 is SGHRS and CDR2 YFSETQ. TCRdb derives one entry per CDR3 protein from the 5' RACE reads, leaving out DNA. The sample's table shows 85,000 to 110,000 distinct CDR3 sequences. The chain combines TRBV5-1 with TRBJ2-5. Sequenced sample: blood. The source of this sequence is a human donor with ulcerative colitis or Crohn's disease, or a healthy co-twin of an affected twin (not recorded which). The CDR3 here is CASSKEGRINQETQYF. Full variable domain (rest looked up from reference TRBV5-1 and TRBJ2-5): KAGVTQTPRYLIKTRGQQVTLSCSPISGHRSVSWYQQTPGQGLQFLFEYFSETQRNKGNFPGRFSGRQFSNSRSEMNVSTLELGDSALYLCASSKEGRINQETQYFGPGTRLLVL.